Sequencing of this TCR beta chain was carried out in a study of CD8+CD57+ T cells in acquired aplastic anemia. This CDR3 has 17 amino acids. Germline assignment: CDR1 DFQATT and CDR2 SNEGSKA (reference sequence). V trimming: 3 bases; J trimming: 6 bases; junction bases outside the gene matches: 16. This clonotype was recorded at least ten times. The sequenced patients had an expansion of CD8+CD57+ cells seen by flow cytometry. Genomic DNA, serving as template, underwent TCR beta VDJ and CDR3 profiling. One entry per CDR3 protein, called by TCRdb with MiXCR from the reads. Of approximately 220,000 distinct CDR3 sequences listed, roughly 53% were seen once; the top ten hold 15% to 20%.

The sequencing sample was made of sorted CD4+, CD8+, or CD8+CD57+ T cells (not recorded which) from PBMCs. The TCR was taken from a human donor with aplastic anemia. The genes are TRBV20-1 and TRBJ1-5; 8 bases line up with TRBD1. In DNA form, the CDR3 reads TGCAGTGCTAGCGGCCCCCTCGGACAGGGTCGTGGTCAGCCCCAGCATTTT. It translates to CSASGPLGQGRGQPQHF.